Below, 31 T cell receptor beta chains from the same sample are listed, as sequenced in a study of shared clonotypes between healthy human individuals. TCRdb's table, derived via immunoSEQ multiplex PCR, lists solely in-frame clones and lacks some. The table includes some 1,100,000 clones, about 84% detected once. Material: memory CD4+ T cells from PBMCs. The sample's subset: CD45RA-negative fraction. The receptors originated from a man in his late teens or twenties in good health. Some clones in this sample may be carry-over from other donors' samples.

The genes are TRBV6-6 and TRBJ2-7, with 9 bases aligning to TRBD1. V lost 7 bases and J lost 6; bases outside the gene matches: 13. The germline V gene encodes CDR1 MNHNY and CDR2 SVGAGI (reference sequence). This CDR3 region has 15 residues. The CDR3 nucleotides are TGTGCCAGCAAGATCGGACAGGGGAAGGTGAGCGAGCAGTACTTC. Translating gives CASKIGQGKVSEQYF.

The rearrangement joins TRBV1 to TRBJ1-1; TRBD1 was called by the table and not checked on the DNA. TRBV1 represents a pseudogene. CDR3 size: 17 residues. Here the CDR3 DNA reads TGCACCAGCAGCCAAGATCGAATCAGGCACTTGAACACTGAAGCTTTCTTT. Its protein is CTSSQDRIRHLNTEAFF.

Only a few counts were recorded for this clone. The chain employs TRBV14 and TRBJ1-3; unclear D gene. This CDR3 region has 11 residues. Germline V gene sequence: CDR1 SGHDN, CDR2 FVKESK. Trimming pared 8 bases from V and 4 bases from J, leaving 6 bases between. CDR3 coding DNA: TGTGCCAGCGGGTGGGGAAACACCATATATTTT. It codes for CASGWGNTIYF.

The genes are TRBV30 and TRBJ1-5; possible D gene TRBD1, 5 bases. V lost 3 bases, J lost 2 bases, and 11 bases lay in between. The CDR3 length is 14 residues. Germline values: CDR1 GTSNPN, CDR2 SVGIG (reference sequence). The CDR3 DNA is TGTGCCTGGAGCGCCACAGGCGGCAATCAGCCCCAGCATTTT. It yields the protein CAWSATGGNQPQHF. The variable domain in full, completed from reference TRBV30 and TRBJ1-5, reads SQTIHQWPATLVQPVGSPLSLECTVEGTSNPNLYWYRQAAGRGLQLLFYSVGIGQISSEVPQNLSASRPQDRQFILSSKKLLLSDSGFYLCAWSATGGNQPQHFGDGTRLSIL.

This chain's CDR3 is CASSSTSGSRNEQFF. CDR3 nucleotides: TGTGCCAGCAGCTCGACTAGCGGGAGTCGGAATGAGCAGTTCTTC. The V and J genes are TRBV7-3 and TRBJ2-1; 12 bases fit TRBD2. Germline CDR1 is SGHTA and CDR2 is FQGTGA. Germline trimming cut 4 bases from V and 7 bases from J; bases unmatched to any gene: 5. CDR3 length: 15 amino acids.

This sequence joins TRBV9 and TRBJ2-1; 8 bases line up with TRBD2. Germline assignment: CDR1 SGDLS and CDR2 YYNGEE. This CDR3 region has 16 residues. V was clipped by 4 bases and J by 6 bases; unmatched bases: 12. CDR3 sequence reads: CASSSRGVGRANEQFF. DNA for the CDR3: TGTGCCAGCAGCTCACGAGGGGTCGGGAGGGCCAATGAGCAGTTCTTC.

For the CDR3, the DNA is TGTGCCAGCAGTCACAGGACTAGCGGGAGCACCGGGGAGCTGTTTTTT. Amino acid sequence: CASSHRTSGSTGELFF. This rearrangement joins TRBV7-8 to TRBJ2-2; TRBD2 matches 13 bases. The trim removed 6 bases at V and 4 bases at J, leaving 5 bases unmatched. Germline V gives CDR1 SGHVS, CDR2 FQNEAQ. The CDR3 is 16 amino acids.

Here the CDR3 reads CSARESGAQYF. The CDR3 region has the DNA TGCAGTGCTAGAGAGAGTGGGGCCCAGTACTTC. The chain couples TRBV20-1 to TRBJ2-5; no firm D call. Germline lookup yields CDR1 DFQATT and CDR2 SNEGSKA (reference sequence). Trimming removed 0 bases at V and 9 bases at J, with 8 bases between. This CDR3 is 11 amino acids long.

This clone was detected a few times. The chain employs TRBV6-6 and TRBJ1-4; D is possibly TRBD1 (6 bases). The germline gives CDR1 MNHNY, CDR2 SVGAGI (reference sequence). V lost 4 bases and J lost 7, with 13 bases in between. CDR3 length: 14 amino acids. Here the CDR3 reads CASSSRGTVEKLFF. CDR3 nucleotides: TGTGCCAGCAGTTCGAGGGGGACCGTTGAAAAACTGTTTTTT.

This clone was counted once. The rearrangement links TRBV5-1 to TRBJ2-6, with D uncertain. CDR3 length: 15 residues. Trimming pared 0 bases from V and 4 bases from J, leaving 8 bases between. Germline V gene lookup returns CDR1 SGHRS and CDR2 YFSETQ. The CDR3 reads CASSLDGFGANVLTF. CDR3 sequence (DNA): TGCGCCAGCAGCTTGGACGGGTTCGGGGCCAACGTCCTGACTTTC.

The chain joins TRBV28 to TRBJ2-7; 9 positions agree with TRBD2. With V trimmed by 4 bases and J by 5 bases, 9 bases remained unmatched. Germline lookup yields CDR1 MDHEN and CDR2 SYDVKM. The CDR3 is 15 amino acids. This CDR3 is CASSSPGGRVHEQYF. The CDR3 bases are TGTGCCAGCAGTTCACCTGGCGGGAGGGTCCACGAGCAGTACTTC.

The chain couples TRBV6-5 to TRBJ1-1; D call uncertain. V was trimmed by 5 bases and J by 1 base, leaving 11 bases between them. CDR1 MNHEY and CDR2 SVGAGI come from the germline V gene. The CDR3 contains 14 residues. CDR3 nucleotides: TGTGCCAGCAGTGATAGGGTGGGGAACACTGAAGCTTTCTTT. Translation: CASSDRVGNTEAFF.

The chain carries TRBV5-1 and TRBJ2-3, with no clear D. Germline values: CDR1 SGHRS, CDR2 YFSETQ. The length of the CDR3 is 15 residues. The V gene lost 5 bases and the J gene lost 4 bases, with 17 bases spanning the gap. The CDR3 DNA is TGCGCCAGCAGTGATGGTAGGGTACAATCAGATACGCAGTATTTT. The encoded protein is CASSDGRVQSDTQYF.

The chain employs TRBV11-2 and TRBJ2-1; D might be TRBD2 (6 bases). CDR1 and CDR2 from the germline V gene are SGHAT and FQNNGV. The V gene lost 5 bases and the J gene lost 7 bases, with 18 bases spanning the gap. The CDR3 sequence is 15 residues long. The CDR3 DNA reads as TGTGCCAGCAGCCGAGGGACTCGGGGGAGGAATGAGCAGTTCTTC. Its protein product is CASSRGTRGRNEQFF.

In its sample, this clone was seen once. This rearrangement joins TRBV7-2 to TRBJ1-2; the D is unclear. CDR3 length: 13 amino acids. The ends were cut back, 3 bases at V and 3 bases at J, with 8 bases in the middle. Germline V gives CDR1 SGHTA, CDR2 FQGNSA. The CDR3, as DNA: TGTGCCAGCAGCTTCTCCGGGGACTATGGCTACACCTTC. As protein: CASSFSGDYGYTF.

The gene calls are TRBV7-3 and TRBJ2-6, with D hard to call. The germline gives CDR1 SGHTA, CDR2 FQGTGA. The CDR3 runs 16 residues. Between the trimmed V and J ends, which lost 5 bases and 2 bases, there was a span of 13 bases. CDR3 nucleotides: TGTGCCAGCAGCCGACGGTTGGTAACTGGGGCCAACGTCCTGACTTTC. It encodes CASSRRLVTGANVLTF.

The V and J genes are TRBV6-5 and TRBJ1-5; D is uncertain. V lost 2 bases and J 0 bases, leaving 8 bases between the germline ends. CDR3 length equals 15 residues. Germline CDR1 reads MNHEY; CDR2 reads SVGAGI. CDR3 protein: CASSYGSNSNQPQHF. In nucleotides, the CDR3 is TGTGCCAGCAGTTACGGAAGTAATAGCAATCAGCCCCAGCATTTT.

The chain employs TRBV6-6 and TRBJ1-4, with D possibly being TRBD1 (6 bases). The V end was cut by 5 bases, the J end by 4 bases, with 14 bases between. This CDR3 region has 15 residues. In germline, CDR1 is MNHNY, CDR2 SVGAGI (reference sequence). CDR3 nucleotide sequence: TGTGCCAGCAGTAAAATCAGGGGATTTAATGAAAAACTGTTTTTT. Its protein product is CASSKIRGFNEKLFF.

The V call is TRBV27, the J call TRBJ2-3; TRBD2 is a possible D gene (7 bases). CDR1 is MNHEY, CDR2 SMNVEV, per germline (reference sequence). Trimming left V 6 bases short and J 6 bases short, with 16 bases between. This CDR3 is 14 amino acids long. The CDR3 protein is CASRQLGRGDTQYF. The CDR3 nucleotides read TGTGCCAGCAGACAACTAGGGAGGGGGGATACGCAGTATTTT.

The sample holds a few counts of this clone. CDR3 in amino acids: CASTGQRETQYF. In DNA form, the CDR3 reads TGTGCCAGCACGGGACAAAGAGAGACCCAGTACTTC. V usage is TRBV28 and J usage is TRBJ2-5; a possible D gene is TRBD1 (6 bases). The CDR3 length is 12 residues. CDR1 is MDHEN, CDR2 SYDVKM, per germline. Trimming took 7 bases from V and 4 from J, leaving 10 bases between them.

This chain links TRBV7-7 with TRBJ2-1; TRBD2 matches 7 bases. CDR1 SSHAT and CDR2 FNYEAQ come from the germline V gene (reference sequence). After removal of 1 base from V and 9 bases from J, the junction contained 3 bases not matched to a gene. The CDR3 length is 13 residues. In DNA form, the CDR3 reads TGTGCCAGCAGCTTAGTCCAGCGGGGTGAGCAGTTCTTC. Translation gives CASSLVQRGEQFF. Variable domain in full (rest from reference TRBV7-7 and TRBJ2-1): GAGVSQSPRYKVTKRGQDVTLRCDPISSHATLYWYQQALGQGPEFLTYFNYEAQPDKSGLPSDRFSAERPEGSISTLTIQRTEQRDSAMYRCASSLVQRGEQFFGPGTRLTVL.

The count of this clone is one. The chain's CDR3 is CASSRPGTGREKLFF. Written as DNA, the CDR3 is TGTGCCAGCAGCCGCCCCGGGACAGGGCGAGAAAAACTGTTTTTT. The chain employs TRBV28 and TRBJ1-4; the match to TRBD1 covers 9 bases. Germline loops: CDR1 MDHEN, CDR2 SYDVKM. The CDR3 runs 15 residues. The V gene end was trimmed by 6 bases and the J gene end by 8 bases; junction bases not matched to a gene: 10.

This chain connects TRBV29-1 to TRBJ2-2; 11 nucleotides agree with TRBD1. Germline lookup yields CDR1 SQVTM and CDR2 ANQGSEA. The CDR3 loop spans 14 amino acids. The trim removed 7 bases at V and 5 bases at J, leaving 6 bases unmatched. The CDR3 region is CSAGQGVGTGELFF. CDR3 coding DNA: TGCAGCGCGGGACAGGGGGTAGGGACCGGGGAGCTGTTTTTT.

CDR3 amino acids: CAIRRPAGEQYF. Written as DNA, the CDR3 is TGTGCCATCAGAAGACCGGCTGGGGAGCAGTACTTC. The chain has TRBV10-3 and TRBJ2-7; D call uncertain. CDR1 and CDR2 from the germline V gene are ENHRY and SYGVKD. This CDR3 contains 12 residues. Trimming removed 6 bases from V and 7 bases from J, with 13 bases in between.

The chain couples TRBV2 to TRBJ2-1; D remains ambiguous. From germline, CDR1 is SNHLY and CDR2 FYNNEI. The CDR3 sequence is 14 residues long. Trimming removed 5 bases from V and 10 bases from J, with 18 bases in between. The CDR3 protein is CASSTDRLGREQFF. DNA for the CDR3: TGTGCCAGCAGTACCGACCGACTTGGGCGGGAGCAGTTCTTC.

The chain uses TRBV5-5 and TRBJ2-7; 10 nucleotides match TRBD1. Germline V gene lookup returns CDR1 SGHKS and CDR2 YYEKEE (reference sequence). The CDR3 has 14 amino acids. J was trimmed by 4 bases and V by 2 bases; bases with no gene match: 3. In DNA, the CDR3 is TGTGCCAGCAGCTTCTCGGGACAGGGGTACGAGCAGTACTTC. Translating gives CASSFSGQGYEQYF.

The genes are TRBV2 and TRBJ1-1; D may be TRBD1 (6 bases). Between the trimmed V and J ends, which lost 4 bases and 4 bases, there was a span of 16 bases. The CDR3 is 15 amino acids. CDR1 is SNHLY and CDR2 is FYNNEI in the germline V gene. CDR3 residues: CASSVGGRGTTEAFF. The CDR3, as DNA: TGTGCCAGCAGTGTCGGTGGCAGGGGCACCACTGAAGCTTTCTTT.

This sequence joins TRBV7-8 and TRBJ1-1; D unclear. The CDR3 runs to 15 residues. Per germline, CDR1 SGHVS and CDR2 FQNEAQ. Trimming removed 5 bases at V and 1 base at J, with 14 bases between. The CDR3, as DNA: TGTGCCAGCAGCATGAGAATAAGCGCGAACACTGAAGCTTTCTTT. It yields the protein CASSMRISANTEAFF.

The chain joins TRBV28 to TRBJ2-6, with D unresolved. This CDR3 has 16 residues. V was pared by 8 bases and J by 4 bases, with 18 bases between. Germline V gives CDR1 MDHEN, CDR2 SYDVKM. The DNA of the CDR3 is TGTGCCAGCCGCCGCGCAGGAGTCACCGGGGCCAACGTCCTGACTTTC. Translation: CASRRAGVTGANVLTF.

This clone was seen at least ten times. This sequence joins TRBV11-3 and TRBJ2-1, with a weak D call TRBD2 (5 bases). Trimming pared 0 bases from V and 2 bases from J, leaving 11 bases between. Germline lookup yields CDR1 SGHNT and CDR2 YENEEA. The CDR3 is made up of 16 amino acids. The CDR3 protein is CASSLEGGLTYNEQFF. Here the CDR3 DNA reads TGTGCCAGCAGCTTAGAGGGCGGACTGACCTACAATGAGCAGTTCTTC.

The chain couples TRBV7-6 to TRBJ2-7, with 12 bases fitting TRBD2. Looked up from germline, CDR1 is SGHVS and CDR2 is FNYEAQ. The ends lost 4 bases at V and 2 bases at J; junction bases unmatched: 3. The CDR3 sequence is 15 residues long. CDR3 region: CASSSRTSGTYEQYF. CDR3 DNA sequence: TGTGCCAGCAGCTCTCGGACTAGCGGGACCTACGAGCAGTACTTC.